This is a list of T cell receptor beta chains from one sample in a study of blood T cell repertoires in COVID-19. Produced via immunoSEQ multiplex PCR; TCRdb's table is partial and in-frame only. The top ten clones hold roughly 6.7% of a sample with about 250,000 clones, 70% to 90% of them seen once. Sample: PBMCs or T cells enriched from blood (not recorded which). Every receptor here comes from a woman in her 50s who had been exposed to COVID-19. Each CDR3 is given with its conserved first and last residue. A D gene is named only where the DNA matches it firmly. Expanded clones are given a class, and other clones once, few, many or no size at all.

NA	NA	TRBV6-2/TRBV6-3	TRBJ2-7	TGTGCCAGCAGTTACGGGCAGTCCTACGAGCAGTACTTC	CASSYGQSYEQYF
few	TRBD1	TRBV5-5	TRBJ1-5	TGTGCCAGCAGCATGGGACAGAGCAATCAGCCCCAGCATTTT	CASSMGQSNQPQHF
NA	TRBD1	TRBV3-1/TRBV3-2	TRBJ1-6	TGTGCCAGCAGCTGGGGACAGGGGAATTCACCCCTCCACTTT	CASSWGQGNSPLHF
once	NA	TRBV15	TRBJ1-4	TGTGCCACCAGCAGAGAAAGAGCGTCGGTTGAAAAACTGTTTTTT	CATSRERASVEKLFF
NA	TRBD1	TRBV5-1	TRBJ2-5	TGCGCCAGCAGCCTAGACAGGGGGCCGGTCGGGACCCAGTACTTC	CASSLDRGPVGTQYF
NA	TRBD2	TRBV7-2	TRBJ2-7	TGTGCCAGCAGCCTGCGGGGGAACTCCTACGAGCAGTACTTC	CASSLRGNSYEQYF
NA	TRBD1	TRBV5-1	TRBJ1-1	TGCGCCAGCAGCCACCGGGGACAGGGGAAGCCCGATGAAGCTTTCTTT	CASSHRGQGKPDEAFF
NA	NA	TRBV9	TRBJ1-1	TGTGCCAGCAGCGTAACCGGGGGGACGAACACTGAAGCTTTCTTT	CASSVTGGTNTEAFF
NA	NA	TRBV13	TRBJ1-6	TGTGCCAGCAGCTTCCAGAATTCACCCCTCCACTTT	CASSFQNSPLHF
NA	NA	TRBV30	TRBJ1-1	TGTGCCTGGATTTTGACAGCGAACACTGAAGCTTTCTTT	CAWILTANTEAFF
once	NA	TRBV27	TRBJ2-3	TGTGCCAGCAGTTTAGAAAGGGGTAGGGATACGCAGTATTTT	CASSLERGRDTQYF
NA	TRBD1	TRBV5-1	TRBJ1-1	TGCGCCAGCAGCTTGGGACAGGGTGAAGCTTTCTTT	CASSLGQGEAFF
NA	NA	TRBV7-2	TRBJ2-7	TGTGCCAGCAGCCCGACCTTACCGGGGGGCTCCTTTCCCTCCTACGAGCAGTACTTC	CASSPTLPGGSFPSYEQYF
NA	NA	TRBV3-1/TRBV3-2	TRBJ2-1	TGTGCCAGCAGCCAAAGGATCTTGATGGGGGGCAATGAGCAGTTCTTC	CASSQRILMGGNEQFF
few	NA	TRBV27	TRBJ1-1	TGTGCCAGCAGAGACAGGTTAACTGAAGCTTTCTTT	CASRDRLTEAFF
NA	NA	TRBV7-2	TRBJ2-2	TGTGCCAGCAGCTTAGTCAGACTACAGACCGGGGAGCTGTTTTTT	CASSLVRLQTGELFF
NA	NA	TRBV14	TRBJ2-1	TGTGCCAGCAGCCCCCAGGGGTCTTACAATGAGCAGTTCTTC	CASSPQGSYNEQFF
NA	NA	TRBV3-1/TRBV3-2	TRBJ2-5	TGTGCCAGCAGCCAAGATTGGAGACTAGGTGGGCAAGAGACCCAGTACTTC	CASSQDWRLGGQETQYF
NA	NA	TRBV6-4	TRBJ1-2	TGTGCCAGCAGTGCTCGAGGAGGGGACGGGGGTGGCTACACCTTC	CASSARGGDGGGYTF
NA	TRBD1	TRBV12-3/TRBV12-4	TRBJ1-1	TGTGCCAGCAGTCGGACAGGGACTGAAGCTTTCTTT	CASSRTGTEAFF
NA	TRBD2	TRBV7-2	TRBJ2-7	TGTGCCAGCAGCTTAAGCGGGGCAGGGCCCTACGAGCAGTACTTC	CASSLSGAGPYEQYF
NA	NA	TRBV19	TRBJ2-3	TGTGCCAGTAGTATCCGACAGGCAACAGATACGCAGTATTTT	CASSIRQATDTQYF
NA	NA	TRBV4-1	TRBJ2-6	TGCGCCAGCAGCCAAGAGAAATCAGGGGTGGTTGGGGCCAACGTCCTGACTTTC	CASSQEKSGVVGANVLTF
NA	NA	TRBV5-5	TRBJ1-2	TGTGCCAGCAGCCCGGGAGGGGGTTCGAATGGCTACACCTTC	CASSPGGGSNGYTF
NA	NA	TRBV19	TRBJ1-5	TGTGCCAGTAGTACGGACCCGGGGGGGACATTCTCCAATCGCAATCAGCCCCAGCATTTT	CASSTDPGGTFSNRNQPQHF
once	TRBD1	TRBV7-8	TRBJ1-4	TGTGCCAGCAGCATCGGGACAGGGCGGGCCACTAATGAAAAACTGTTTTTT	CASSIGTGRATNEKLFF
NA	TRBD1	TRBV5-6	TRBJ1-2	TGTGCCAGCATACTCAGGGGGCTGAACTATGGCTACACCTTC	CASILRGLNYGYTF
NA	NA	TRBV16	TRBJ1-5	TGTGCCAGCAGCCAACACGGCGGATCGGGTCAGCCCCAGCATTTT	CASSQHGGSGQPQHF
once	TRBD1	TRBV5-6	TRBJ1-4	TGTGCCAGCAGACCGGGACAGGGTAATGAAAAACTGTTTTTT	CASRPGQGNEKLFF
NA	NA	TRBV5-8	TRBJ2-5	TGTGCCAGCAGCCCAAGGACTGTACAAGAGACCCAGTACTTC	CASSPRTVQETQYF